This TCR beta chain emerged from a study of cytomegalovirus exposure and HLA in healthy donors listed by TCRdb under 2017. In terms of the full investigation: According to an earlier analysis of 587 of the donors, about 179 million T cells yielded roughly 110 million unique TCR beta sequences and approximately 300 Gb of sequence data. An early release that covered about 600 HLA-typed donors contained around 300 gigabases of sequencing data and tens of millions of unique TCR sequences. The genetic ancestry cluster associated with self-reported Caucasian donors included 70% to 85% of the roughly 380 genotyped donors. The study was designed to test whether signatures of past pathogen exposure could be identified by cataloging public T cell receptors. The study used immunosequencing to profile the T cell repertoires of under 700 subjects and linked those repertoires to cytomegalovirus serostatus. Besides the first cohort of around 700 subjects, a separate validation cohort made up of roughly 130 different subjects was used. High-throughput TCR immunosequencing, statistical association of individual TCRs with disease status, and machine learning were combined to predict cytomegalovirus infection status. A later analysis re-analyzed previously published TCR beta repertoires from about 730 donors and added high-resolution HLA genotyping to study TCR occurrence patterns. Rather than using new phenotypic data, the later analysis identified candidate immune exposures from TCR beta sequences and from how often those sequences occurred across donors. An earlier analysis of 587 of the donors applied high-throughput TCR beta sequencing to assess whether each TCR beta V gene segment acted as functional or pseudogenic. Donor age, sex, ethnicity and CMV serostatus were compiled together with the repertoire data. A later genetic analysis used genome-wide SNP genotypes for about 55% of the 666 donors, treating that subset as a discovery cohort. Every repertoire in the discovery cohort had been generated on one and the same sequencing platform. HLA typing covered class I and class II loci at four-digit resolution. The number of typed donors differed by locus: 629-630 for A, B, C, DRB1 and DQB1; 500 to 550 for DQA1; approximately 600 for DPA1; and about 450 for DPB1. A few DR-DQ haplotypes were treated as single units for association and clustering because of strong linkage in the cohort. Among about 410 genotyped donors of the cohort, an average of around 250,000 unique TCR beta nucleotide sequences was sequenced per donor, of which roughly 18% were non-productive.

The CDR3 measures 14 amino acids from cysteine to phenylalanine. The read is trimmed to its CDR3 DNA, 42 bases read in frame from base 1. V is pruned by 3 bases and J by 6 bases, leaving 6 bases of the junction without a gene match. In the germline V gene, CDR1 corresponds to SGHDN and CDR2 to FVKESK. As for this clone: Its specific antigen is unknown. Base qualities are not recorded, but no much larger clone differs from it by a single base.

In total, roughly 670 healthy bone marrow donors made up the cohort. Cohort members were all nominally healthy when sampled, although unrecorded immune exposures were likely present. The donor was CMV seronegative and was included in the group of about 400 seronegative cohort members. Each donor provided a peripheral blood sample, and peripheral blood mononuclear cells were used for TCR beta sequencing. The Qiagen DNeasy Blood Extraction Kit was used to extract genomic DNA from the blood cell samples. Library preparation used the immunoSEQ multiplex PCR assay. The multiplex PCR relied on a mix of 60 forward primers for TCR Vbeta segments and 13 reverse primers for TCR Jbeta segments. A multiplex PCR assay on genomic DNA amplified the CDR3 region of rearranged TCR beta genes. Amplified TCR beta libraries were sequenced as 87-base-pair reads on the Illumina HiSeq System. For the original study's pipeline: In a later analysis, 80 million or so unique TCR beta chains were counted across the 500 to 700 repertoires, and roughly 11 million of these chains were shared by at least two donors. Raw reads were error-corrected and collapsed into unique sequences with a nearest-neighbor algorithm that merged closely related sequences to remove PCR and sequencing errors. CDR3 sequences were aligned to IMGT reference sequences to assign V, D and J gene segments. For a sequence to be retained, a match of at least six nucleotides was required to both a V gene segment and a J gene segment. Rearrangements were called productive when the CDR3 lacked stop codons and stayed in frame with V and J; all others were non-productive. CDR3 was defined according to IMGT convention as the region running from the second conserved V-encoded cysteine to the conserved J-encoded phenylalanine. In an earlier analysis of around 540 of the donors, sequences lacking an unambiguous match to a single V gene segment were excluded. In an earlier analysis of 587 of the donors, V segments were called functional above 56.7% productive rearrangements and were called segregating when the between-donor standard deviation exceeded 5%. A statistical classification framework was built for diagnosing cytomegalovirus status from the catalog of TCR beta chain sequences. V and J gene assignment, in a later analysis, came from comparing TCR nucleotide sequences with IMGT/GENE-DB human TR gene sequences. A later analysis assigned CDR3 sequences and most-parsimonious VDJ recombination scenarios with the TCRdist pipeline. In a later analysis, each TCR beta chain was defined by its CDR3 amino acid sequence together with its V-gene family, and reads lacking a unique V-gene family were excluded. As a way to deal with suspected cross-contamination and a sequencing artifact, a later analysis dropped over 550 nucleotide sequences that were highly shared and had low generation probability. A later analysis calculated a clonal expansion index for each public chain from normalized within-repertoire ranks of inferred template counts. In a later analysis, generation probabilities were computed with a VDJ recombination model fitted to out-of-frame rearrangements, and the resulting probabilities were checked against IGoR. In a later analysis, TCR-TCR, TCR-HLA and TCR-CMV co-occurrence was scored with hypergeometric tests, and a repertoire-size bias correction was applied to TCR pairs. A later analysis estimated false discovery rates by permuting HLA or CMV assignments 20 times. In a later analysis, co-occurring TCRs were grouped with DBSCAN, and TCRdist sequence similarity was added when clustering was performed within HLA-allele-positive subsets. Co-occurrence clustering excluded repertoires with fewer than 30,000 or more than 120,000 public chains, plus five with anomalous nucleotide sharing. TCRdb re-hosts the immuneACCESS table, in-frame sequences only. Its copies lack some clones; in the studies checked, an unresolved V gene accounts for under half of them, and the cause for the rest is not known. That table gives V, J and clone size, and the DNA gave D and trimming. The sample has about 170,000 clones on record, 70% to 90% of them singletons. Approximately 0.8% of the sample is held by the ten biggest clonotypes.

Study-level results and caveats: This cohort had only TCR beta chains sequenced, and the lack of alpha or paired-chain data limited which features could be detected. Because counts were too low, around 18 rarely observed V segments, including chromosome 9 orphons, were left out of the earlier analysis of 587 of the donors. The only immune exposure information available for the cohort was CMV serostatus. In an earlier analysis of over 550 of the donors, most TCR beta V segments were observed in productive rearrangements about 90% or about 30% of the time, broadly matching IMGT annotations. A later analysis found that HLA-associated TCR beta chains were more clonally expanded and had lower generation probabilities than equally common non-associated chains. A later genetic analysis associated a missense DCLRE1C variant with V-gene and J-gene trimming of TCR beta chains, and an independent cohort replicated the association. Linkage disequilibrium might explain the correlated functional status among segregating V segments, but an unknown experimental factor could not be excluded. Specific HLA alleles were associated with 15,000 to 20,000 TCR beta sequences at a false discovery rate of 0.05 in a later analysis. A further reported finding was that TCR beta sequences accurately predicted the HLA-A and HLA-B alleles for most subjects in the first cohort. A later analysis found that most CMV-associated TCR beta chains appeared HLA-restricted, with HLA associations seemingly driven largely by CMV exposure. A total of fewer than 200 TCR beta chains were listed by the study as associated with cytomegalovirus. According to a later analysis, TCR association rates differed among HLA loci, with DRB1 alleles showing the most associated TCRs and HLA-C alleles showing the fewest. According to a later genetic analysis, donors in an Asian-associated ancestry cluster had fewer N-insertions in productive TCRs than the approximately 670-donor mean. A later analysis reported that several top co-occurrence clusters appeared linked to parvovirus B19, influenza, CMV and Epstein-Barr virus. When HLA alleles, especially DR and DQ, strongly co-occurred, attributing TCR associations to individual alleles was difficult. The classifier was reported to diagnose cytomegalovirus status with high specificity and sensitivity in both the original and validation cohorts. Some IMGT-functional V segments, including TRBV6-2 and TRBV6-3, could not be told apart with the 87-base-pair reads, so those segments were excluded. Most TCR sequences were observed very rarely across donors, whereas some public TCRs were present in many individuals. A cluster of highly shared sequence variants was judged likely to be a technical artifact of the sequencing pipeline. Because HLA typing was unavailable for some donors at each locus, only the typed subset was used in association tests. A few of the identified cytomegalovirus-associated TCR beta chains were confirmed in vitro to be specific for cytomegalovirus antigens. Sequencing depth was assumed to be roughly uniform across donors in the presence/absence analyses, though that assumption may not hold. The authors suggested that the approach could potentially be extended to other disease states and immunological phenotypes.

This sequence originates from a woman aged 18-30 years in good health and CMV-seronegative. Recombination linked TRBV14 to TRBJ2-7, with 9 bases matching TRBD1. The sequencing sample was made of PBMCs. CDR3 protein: CASSHRDRVGEQYF. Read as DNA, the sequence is TGTGCCAGCAGCCACCGGGACAGGGTCGGCGAGCAGTACTTC.